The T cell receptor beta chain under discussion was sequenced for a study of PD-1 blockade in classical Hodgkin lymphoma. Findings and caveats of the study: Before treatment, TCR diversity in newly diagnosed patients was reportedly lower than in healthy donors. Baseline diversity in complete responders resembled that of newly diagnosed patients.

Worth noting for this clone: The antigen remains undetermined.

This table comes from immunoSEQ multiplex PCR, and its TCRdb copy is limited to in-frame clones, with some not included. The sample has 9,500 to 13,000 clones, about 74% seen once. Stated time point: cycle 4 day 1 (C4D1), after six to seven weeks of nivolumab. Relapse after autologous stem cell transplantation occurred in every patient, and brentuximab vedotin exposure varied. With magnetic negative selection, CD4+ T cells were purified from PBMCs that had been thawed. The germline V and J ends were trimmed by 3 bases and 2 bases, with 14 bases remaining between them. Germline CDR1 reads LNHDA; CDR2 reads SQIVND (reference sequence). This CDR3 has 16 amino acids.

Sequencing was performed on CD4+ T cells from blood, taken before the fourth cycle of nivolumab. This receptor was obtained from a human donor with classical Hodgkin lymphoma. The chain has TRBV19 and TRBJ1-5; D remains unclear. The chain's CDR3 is CASSILARGRNQPQHF. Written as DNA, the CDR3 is TGTGCCAGTAGTATCCTAGCGCGTGGTCGCAATCAGCCCCAGCATTTT.